What follows are 10 T cell receptor beta chains derived from one specimen sequenced in a study of blood T cell repertoires in COVID-19. Assay: immunoSEQ multiplex PCR; the TCRdb copy retains only in-frame clones and omits some. The sample has hundreds of thousands of clones, around 81% seen once; the top ten hold 7.5% to 8%. Sample: peripheral blood. All receptors derive from an elderly woman with COVID-19, enrolled during active disease.

This clone appeared a few times. Written as DNA, the CDR3 is TGTGCCAGCCGGGGACAGCCGCTTACCGGGGAGCTGTTTTTT. It encodes CASRGQPLTGELFF. The chain links TRBV11-2 to TRBJ2-2, with 7 bases aligning to TRBD1. Germline values: CDR1 SGHAT, CDR2 FQNNGV. The V and J ends lost 8 bases and 5 bases, in that order; junction bases with no gene match: 8. The CDR3 is made up of 14 amino acids. Complete variable domain (other parts from reference TRBV11-2 and TRBJ2-2): EAGVAQSPRYKIIEKRQSVAFWCNPISGHATLYWYQQILGQGPKLLIQFQNNGVVDDSQLPKDRFSAERLKGVDSTLKIQPAKLEDSAVYLCASRGQPLTGELFFGEGSRLTVL.

The J gene is TRBJ1-1, the V gene TRBV29-1; 7 bases line up with TRBD1. Germline-derived CDR1 and CDR2 are SQVTM and ANQGSEA. V gave up 8 bases and J gave up 4 bases; unmatched junction bases: 10. The CDR3 totals 13 residues. The CDR3 loop reads CSSRGRGTTEAFF. DNA of the CDR3: TGCAGCTCTAGGGGGCGCGGCACCACTGAAGCTTTCTTT. The variable domain in full, completed from reference TRBV29-1 and TRBJ1-1, reads SAVISQKPSRDICQRGTSLTIQCQVDSQVTMMFWYRQQPGQSLTLIATANQGSEATYESGFVIDKFPISRPNLTFSTLTVSNMSPEDSSIYLCSSRGRGTTEAFFGQGTRLTVV.

This sequence joins TRBV28 and TRBJ1-1; TRBD1 aligns across 9 bases. CDR3 length equals 11 residues. Germline V gene data show CDR1 as MDHEN and CDR2 as SYDVKM. Trimming took 3 bases from V and 11 from J; bases not matched to a gene: 1. This CDR3 reads CASSFDRGAFF. The CDR3 DNA reads as TGTGCCAGCAGTTTTGACAGGGGGGCTTTCTTT.

This chain joins TRBV28 and TRBJ1-6; D gene unclear. Germline loops: CDR1 MDHEN, CDR2 SYDVKM. CDR3 length: 14 amino acids. V was cut by 6 bases and J by 7 bases, with 13 bases left in between. The CDR3 bases are TGTGCCAGCAGCGCCGGGCGGGGAAATTCACCCCTCCACTTT. This translates into CASSAGRGNSPLHF.

The chain combines TRBV5-8 with TRBJ2-3; TRBD1 aligns across 10 bases. The V gene's germline CDR1 is SGHTS and CDR2 YDEGEE. V lost 1 base, J lost 3 bases, and 8 bases stayed unmatched. CDR3 length: 17 residues. CDR3 in DNA: TGTGCCAGCAGCTTGCTCCCGGGACAGGGGTTAACAGATACGCAGTATTTT. It translates to CASSLLPGQGLTDTQYF. Filled out from reference TRBV5-8 and TRBJ2-3, the complete variable domain reads EAGVTQSPTHLIKTRGQQATLRCSPISGHTSVYWYQQALGLGLQFLLWYDEGEERNRGNFPPRFSGRQFPNYSSELNVNALELEDSALYLCASSLLPGQGLTDTQYFGPGTRLTVL.

The chain uses TRBV7-2 and TRBJ2-5; TRBD2 is a possible D gene (5 bases). V lost 6 bases to trimming and J lost 0 bases, with 8 bases between them. Germline CDR1 is SGHTA and CDR2 is FQGNSA. The CDR3 covers 13 residues. In nucleotides, the CDR3 is TGTGCCAGCAGAACCGGGAACCAAGAGACCCAGTACTTC. The encoded protein is CASRTGNQETQYF.

The chain links TRBV6-5 to TRBJ2-1, with 8 bases identical to TRBD1. Germline V gene sequence: CDR1 MNHEY, CDR2 SVGAGI. The V segment lost 2 bases and the J segment 7 bases; nucleotides outside the gene matches: 10. The CDR3 runs to 16 residues. CDR3 DNA sequence: TGTGCCAGCAGTTACCTTAGGACAGGGAAGTCAAATGAGCAGTTCTTC. This codes for CASSYLRTGKSNEQFF.

The gene calls are TRBV9 and TRBJ2-7, with 15 bases identical to TRBD2. The CDR3 length is 19 residues. Trimming at V came to 0 bases and at J to 2 bases, leaving 9 bases not matched to a gene. Germline V lookup: CDR1 SGDLS, CDR2 YYNGEE. CDR3 bases: TGTGCCAGCAGCGTAGGGATCGGACTAGCGGGAGGGTCCCCCTACGAGCAGTACTTC. It is translated as CASSVGIGLAGGSPYEQYF.

The genes are TRBV7-3 and TRBJ2-2, with 11 positions matching TRBD2. Germline-derived CDR1 and CDR2 are SGHTA and FQGTGA. Trimming removed 5 bases from V and 5 bases from J; junction bases left unmatched: 4. The CDR3 is 15 amino acids. In DNA, the CDR3 is TGTGCCAGCAGCACTAGCGGGAGTGCTACCGGGGAGCTGTTTTTT. Translating it yields CASSTSGSATGELFF. The full variable domain, rest sourced from reference TRBV7-3 and TRBJ2-2, is GAGVSQTPSNKVTEKGKYVELRCDPISGHTALYWYRQSLGQGPEFLIYFQGTGAADDSGLPNDRFFAVRPEGSVSTLKIQRTERGDSAVYLCASSTSGSATGELFFGEGSRLTVL.

The J gene is TRBJ1-2, the V gene TRBV6-2 or TRBV6-3; the D gene is possibly TRBD1 (5 bases). Trimming left V 6 bases short and J 3 bases short, with 11 bases between. The CDR3 is 13 amino acids. The germline V gene encodes CDR1 MNHEY and CDR2 SVGEGT. The CDR3 nucleotides are TGTGCCAGCAGCCTCCGGGACTACTATGGCTACACCTTC. Protein product: CASSLRDYYGYTF.